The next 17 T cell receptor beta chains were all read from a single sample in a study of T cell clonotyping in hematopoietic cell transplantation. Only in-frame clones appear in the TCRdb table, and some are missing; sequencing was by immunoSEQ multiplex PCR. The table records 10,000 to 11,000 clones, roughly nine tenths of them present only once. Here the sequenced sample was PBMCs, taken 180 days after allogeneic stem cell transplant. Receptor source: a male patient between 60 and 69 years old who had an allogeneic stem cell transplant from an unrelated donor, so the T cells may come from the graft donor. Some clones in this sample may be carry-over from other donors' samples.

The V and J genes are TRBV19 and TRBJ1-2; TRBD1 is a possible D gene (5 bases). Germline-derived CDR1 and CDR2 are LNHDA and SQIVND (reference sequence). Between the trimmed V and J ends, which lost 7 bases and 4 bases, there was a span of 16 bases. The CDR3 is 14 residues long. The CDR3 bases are TGTGCCAGTAATGCGCAGGGTCGGTCCTATGGCTACACCTTC. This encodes CASNAQGRSYGYTF.

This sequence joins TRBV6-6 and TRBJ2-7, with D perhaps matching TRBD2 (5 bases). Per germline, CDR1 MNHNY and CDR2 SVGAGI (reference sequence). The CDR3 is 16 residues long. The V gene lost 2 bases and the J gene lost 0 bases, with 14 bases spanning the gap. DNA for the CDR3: TGTGCCAGCAGTTACGGGGAGCGGAAGAGCTCCTACGAGCAGTACTTC. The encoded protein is CASSYGERKSSYEQYF.

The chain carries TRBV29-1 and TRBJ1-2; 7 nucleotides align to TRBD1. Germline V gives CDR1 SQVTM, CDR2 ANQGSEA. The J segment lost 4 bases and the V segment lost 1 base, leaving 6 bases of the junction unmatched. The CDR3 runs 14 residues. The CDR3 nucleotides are TGCAGCGTTGAAGCCAGTCCAGGGGGCTATGGCTACACCTTC. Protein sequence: CSVEASPGGYGYTF. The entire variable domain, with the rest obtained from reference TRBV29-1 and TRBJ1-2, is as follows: SAVISQKPSRDICQRGTSLTIQCQVDSQVTMMFWYRQQPGQSLTLIATANQGSEATYESGFVIDKFPISRPNLTFSTLTVSNMSPEDSSIYLCSVEASPGGYGYTFGSGTRLTVV.

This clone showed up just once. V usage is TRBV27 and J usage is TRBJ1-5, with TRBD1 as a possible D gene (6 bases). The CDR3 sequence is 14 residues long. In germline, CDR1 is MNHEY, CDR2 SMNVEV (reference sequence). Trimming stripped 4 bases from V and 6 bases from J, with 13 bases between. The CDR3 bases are TGTGCCAGCAGTTGGGGGGCGGAGGGTCAGCCCCAGCATTTT. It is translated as CASSWGAEGQPQHF.

Here the CDR3 DNA reads TGTGCCAGCAGCCCCCGGGGCGGCGGGGGGAACACGCAGTATTTT. This translates into CASSPRGGGGNTQYF. The chain recombines TRBV7-2 with TRBJ2-3, with 8 bases fitting TRBD2. J was trimmed by 9 bases and V by 5 bases; bases with no gene match: 13. Germline V gives CDR1 SGHTA, CDR2 FQGNSA. The CDR3 extends over 15 amino acids.

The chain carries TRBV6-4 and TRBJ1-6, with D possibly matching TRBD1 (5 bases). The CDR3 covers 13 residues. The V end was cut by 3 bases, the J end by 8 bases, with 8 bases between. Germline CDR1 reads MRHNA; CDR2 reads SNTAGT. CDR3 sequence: CASSEGVDSPLHF. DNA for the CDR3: TGTGCCAGCAGTGAAGGGGTTGATTCACCCCTCCACTTT.

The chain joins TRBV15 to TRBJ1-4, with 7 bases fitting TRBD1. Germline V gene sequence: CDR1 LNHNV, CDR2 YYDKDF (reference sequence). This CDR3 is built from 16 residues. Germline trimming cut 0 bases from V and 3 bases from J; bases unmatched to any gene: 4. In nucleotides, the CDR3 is TGTGCCACCAGCAGAGATAAGGGGGCACCTAATGAAAAACTGTTTTTT. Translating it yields CATSRDKGAPNEKLFF.

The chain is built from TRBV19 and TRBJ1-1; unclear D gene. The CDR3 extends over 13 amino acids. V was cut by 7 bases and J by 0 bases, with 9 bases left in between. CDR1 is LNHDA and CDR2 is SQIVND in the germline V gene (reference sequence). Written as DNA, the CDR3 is TGTGCCAGTATCGGCAGCATGAACACTGAAGCTTTCTTT. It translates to CASIGSMNTEAFF.

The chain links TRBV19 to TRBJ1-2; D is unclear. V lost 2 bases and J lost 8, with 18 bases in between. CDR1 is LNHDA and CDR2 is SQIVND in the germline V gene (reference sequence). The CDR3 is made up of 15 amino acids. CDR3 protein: CASSILARPDHGYTF. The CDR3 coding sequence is TGTGCCAGTAGTATATTGGCCAGGCCTGACCACGGCTACACCTTC.

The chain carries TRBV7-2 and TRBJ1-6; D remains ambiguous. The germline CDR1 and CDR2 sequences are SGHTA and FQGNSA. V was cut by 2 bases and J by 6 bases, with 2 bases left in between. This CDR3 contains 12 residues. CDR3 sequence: CASSLPNSPLHF. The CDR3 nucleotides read TGTGCCAGCAGCTTACCTAATTCACCCCTCCACTTT.

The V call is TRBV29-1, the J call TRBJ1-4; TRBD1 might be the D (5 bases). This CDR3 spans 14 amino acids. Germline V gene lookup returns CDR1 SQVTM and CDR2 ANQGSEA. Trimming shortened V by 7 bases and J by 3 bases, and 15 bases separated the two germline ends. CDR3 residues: CSGDGGGSNEKLFF. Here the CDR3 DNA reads TGCAGCGGGGATGGTGGGGGATCTAATGAAAAACTGTTTTTT.

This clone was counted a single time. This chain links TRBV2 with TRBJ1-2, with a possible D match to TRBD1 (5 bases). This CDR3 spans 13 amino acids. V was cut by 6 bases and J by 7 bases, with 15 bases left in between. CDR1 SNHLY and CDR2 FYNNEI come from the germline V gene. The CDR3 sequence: CASRFRGESGYTF. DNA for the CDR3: TGTGCCAGCAGGTTCCGGGGGGAGAGTGGCTACACCTTC.

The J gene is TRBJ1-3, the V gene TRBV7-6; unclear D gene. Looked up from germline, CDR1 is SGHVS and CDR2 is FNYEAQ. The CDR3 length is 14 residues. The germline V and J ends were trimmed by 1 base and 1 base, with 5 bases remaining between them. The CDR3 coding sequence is TGTGCCAGCAGCTTAGGGGGTTCTGGAAACACCATATATTTT. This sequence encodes CASSLGGSGNTIYF. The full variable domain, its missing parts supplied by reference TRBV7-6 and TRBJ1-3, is GAGVSQSPRYKVTKRGQDVALRCDPISGHVSLYWYRQALGQGPEFLTYFNYEAQQDKSGLPNDRFSAERPEGSISTLTIQRTEQRDSAMYRCASSLGGSGNTIYFGEGSWLTVV.

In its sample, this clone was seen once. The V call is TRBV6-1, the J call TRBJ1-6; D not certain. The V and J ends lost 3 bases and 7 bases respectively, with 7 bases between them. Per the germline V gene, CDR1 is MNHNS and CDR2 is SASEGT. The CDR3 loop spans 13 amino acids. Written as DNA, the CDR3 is TGTGCCAGCAGTGATCGGACCAATTCACCCCTCCACTTT. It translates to CASSDRTNSPLHF.

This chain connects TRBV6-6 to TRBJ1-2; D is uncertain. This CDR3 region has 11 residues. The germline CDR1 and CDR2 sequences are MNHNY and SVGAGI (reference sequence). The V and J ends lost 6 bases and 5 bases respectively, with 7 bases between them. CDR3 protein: CASRDLYGYTF. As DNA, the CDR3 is TGTGCCAGCAGGGATTTATATGGCTACACCTTC.

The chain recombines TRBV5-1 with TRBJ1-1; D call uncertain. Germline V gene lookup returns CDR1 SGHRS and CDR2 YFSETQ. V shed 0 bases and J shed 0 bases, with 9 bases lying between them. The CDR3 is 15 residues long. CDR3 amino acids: CASSLETGVNTEAFF. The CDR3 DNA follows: TGCGCCAGCAGCTTGGAAACTGGTGTGAACACTGAAGCTTTCTTT.

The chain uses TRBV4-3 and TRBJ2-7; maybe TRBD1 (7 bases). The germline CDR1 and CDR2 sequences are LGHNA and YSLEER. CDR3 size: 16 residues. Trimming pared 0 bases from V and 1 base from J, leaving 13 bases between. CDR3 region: CASSQDPQGGSYEQYF. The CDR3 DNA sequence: TGCGCCAGCAGCCAAGATCCCCAGGGGGGATCCTACGAGCAGTACTTC.